The entry below gives a single T cell receptor beta chain sequence along with its context. This sample was included in a study of shared clonotypes between healthy human individuals. Assay execution took place at the deep level. Researchers divided each subset's genomic DNA evenly across several immunoSEQ plates. Assay used: immunoSEQ multiplex PCR; TCRdb lists only in-frame clones, some missing. The data hold some 1.5 million clones, with approximately 98% observed a single time. CDR3 size: 16 residues. With 6 bases clipped from V and 7 bases from J, the junction kept 10 bases outside the gene matches. Germline CDR1 reads SNHLY; CDR2 reads FYNNEI.

The chain links TRBV2 to TRBJ2-7; 15 bases agree with TRBD2. Source material: naive CD4+ T cells sorted from blood. Subset here: CD45RA+ positively selected. The receptor comes from a man aged 25-45 years in good health. CDR3 region: CASRIGLAGGLGEQYF. In nucleotides, the CDR3 is TGTGCCAGCAGGATCGGACTAGCGGGAGGGCTTGGAGAGCAGTACTTC.